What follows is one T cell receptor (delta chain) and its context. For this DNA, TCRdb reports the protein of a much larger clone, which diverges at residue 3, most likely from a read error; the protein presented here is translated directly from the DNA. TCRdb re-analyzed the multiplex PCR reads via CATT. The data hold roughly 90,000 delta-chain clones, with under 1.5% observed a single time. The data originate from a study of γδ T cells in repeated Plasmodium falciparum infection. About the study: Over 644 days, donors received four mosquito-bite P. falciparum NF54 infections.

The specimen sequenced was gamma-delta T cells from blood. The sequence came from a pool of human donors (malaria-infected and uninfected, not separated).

CDR3 sequence reads: CAFDQLGDTRDKLIF. CDR3 DNA sequence: TGTGCCTTTGACCAACTGGGGGATACCCGCGATAAACTCATCTTT. The chain employs TRDV2 and TRDJ1; 12 bases fit TRDD3. TCRdb carries no J gene annotation; the J gene was assigned here by matching the DNA with germline. The CDR3 contains 15 residues. Germline loops: CDR1 GEAIGNYY, CDR2 EKD.